This TCR beta chain was obtained from a study of cytomegalovirus exposure and HLA in healthy donors. Study results and caveats: A few CMV-associated chains were confirmed in vitro to be specific for CMV antigens.

Method: immunoSEQ multiplex PCR; TCRdb's copy keeps in-frame clones and lacks some. Here the sample spans over 120,000 clones, 70% to 90% being singletons. This CDR3 has 20 residues. Trimming took 4 bases from V and 8 from J; bases not matched to a gene: 25. Germline V lookup: CDR1 SGHRS, CDR2 YFSETQ. Turning to this clone: Its antigen is not identified.

Sequenced: PBMCs. This receptor was taken from a woman aged 25 to 39 in good health and CMV-seropositive. This chain joins TRBV5-1 and TRBJ2-2, with 8 bases matching TRBD2. Written as DNA, the CDR3 is TGCGCCAGCAGCCAGGTAAATAGGACTAGCAATATGCCATTGGGTGGGGAGCTGTTTTTT. It encodes CASSQVNRTSNMPLGGELFF.